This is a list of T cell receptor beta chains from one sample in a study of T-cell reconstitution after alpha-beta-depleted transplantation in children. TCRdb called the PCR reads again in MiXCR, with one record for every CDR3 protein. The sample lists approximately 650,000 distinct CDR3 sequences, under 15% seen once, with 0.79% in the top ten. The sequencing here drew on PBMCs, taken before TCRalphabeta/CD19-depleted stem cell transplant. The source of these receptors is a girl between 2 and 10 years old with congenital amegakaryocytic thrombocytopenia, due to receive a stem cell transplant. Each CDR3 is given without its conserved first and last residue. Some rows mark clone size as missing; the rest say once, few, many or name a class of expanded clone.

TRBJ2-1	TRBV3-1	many	ASSKGDEQF
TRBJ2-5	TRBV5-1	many	ASSPPGERKTQY
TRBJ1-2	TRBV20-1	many	SARVIGQRVYGYT
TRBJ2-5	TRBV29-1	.	SVEEGLAGIQETQY
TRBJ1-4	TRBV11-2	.	ASSPGWTGLSTNEKLF
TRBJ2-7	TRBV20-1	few	CARESPIVVAGDEQY
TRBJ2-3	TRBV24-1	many	ATEGQEADTQY
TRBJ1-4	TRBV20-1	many	SGEQGEGTEKLF
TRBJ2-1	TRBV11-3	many	ASSLGVLEPGQF
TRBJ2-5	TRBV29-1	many	SVEVGAQETQY
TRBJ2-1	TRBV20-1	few	SARATRSYNEQF
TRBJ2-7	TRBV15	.	ATSSPRDRTYEQY
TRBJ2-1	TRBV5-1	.	ASSLNSGPDNEQF
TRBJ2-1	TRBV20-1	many	SATTGTSGLEQF
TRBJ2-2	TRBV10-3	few	AISDPLLVTGELF
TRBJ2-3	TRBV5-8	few	ASRSGGRKTDTQY
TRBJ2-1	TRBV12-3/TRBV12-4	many	AILAGVDNEQF
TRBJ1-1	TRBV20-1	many	SPGGGMNTEAF
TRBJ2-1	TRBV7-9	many	ASGGTVYNEQF
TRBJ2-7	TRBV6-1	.	ASSATSGISYEQY
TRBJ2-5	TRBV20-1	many	SATGQGLQETQY
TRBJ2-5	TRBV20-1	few	SAYSGSQETQY